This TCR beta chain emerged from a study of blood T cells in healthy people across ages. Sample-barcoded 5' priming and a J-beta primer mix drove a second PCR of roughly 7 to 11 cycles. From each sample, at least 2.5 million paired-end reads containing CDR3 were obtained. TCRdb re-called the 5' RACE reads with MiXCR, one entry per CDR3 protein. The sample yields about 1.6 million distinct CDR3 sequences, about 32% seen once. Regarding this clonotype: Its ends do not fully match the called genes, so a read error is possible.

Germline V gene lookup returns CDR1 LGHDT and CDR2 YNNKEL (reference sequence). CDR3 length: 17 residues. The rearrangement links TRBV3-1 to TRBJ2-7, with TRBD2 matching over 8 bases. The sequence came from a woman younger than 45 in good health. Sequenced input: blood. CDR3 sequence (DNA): TGTGCCGGCAGCCCAATGACCGGGACTAGGGTCTCCTACGAGCAGTACTTC. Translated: CAGSPMTGTRVSYEQYF.